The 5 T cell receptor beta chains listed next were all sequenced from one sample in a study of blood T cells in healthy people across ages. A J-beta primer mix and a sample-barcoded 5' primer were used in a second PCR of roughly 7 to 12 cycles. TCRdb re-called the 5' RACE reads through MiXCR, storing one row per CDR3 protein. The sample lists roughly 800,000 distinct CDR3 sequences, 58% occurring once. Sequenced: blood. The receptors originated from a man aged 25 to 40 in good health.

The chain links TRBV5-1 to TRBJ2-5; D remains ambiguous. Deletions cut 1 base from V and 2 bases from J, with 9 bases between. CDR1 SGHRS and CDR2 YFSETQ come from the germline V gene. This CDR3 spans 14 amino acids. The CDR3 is CASSLLRDQETQYF. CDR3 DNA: TGCGCCAGCAGCTTGTTAAGGGATCAAGAGACCCAGTACTTC.

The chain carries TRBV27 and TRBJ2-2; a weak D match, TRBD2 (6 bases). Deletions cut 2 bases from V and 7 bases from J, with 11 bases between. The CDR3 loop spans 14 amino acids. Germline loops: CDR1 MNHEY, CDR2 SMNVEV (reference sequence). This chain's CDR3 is CASSLKEGRGELFF. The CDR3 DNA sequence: TGTGCCAGCAGTTTAAAGGAGGGGCGCGGGGAGCTGTTTTTT.

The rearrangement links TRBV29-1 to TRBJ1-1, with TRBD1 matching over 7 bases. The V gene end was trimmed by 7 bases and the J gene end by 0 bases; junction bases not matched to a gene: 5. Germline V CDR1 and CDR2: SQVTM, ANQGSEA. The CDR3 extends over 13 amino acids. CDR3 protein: CSGSGQMNTEAFF. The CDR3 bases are TGCAGCGGCTCGGGACAGATGAACACTGAAGCTTTCTTT.

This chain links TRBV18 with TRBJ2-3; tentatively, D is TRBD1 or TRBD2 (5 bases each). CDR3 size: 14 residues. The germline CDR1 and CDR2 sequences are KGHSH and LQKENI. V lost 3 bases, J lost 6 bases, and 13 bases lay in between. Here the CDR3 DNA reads TGTGCCAGCTCACCCCCGGGGCAAGAGGATACGCAGTATTTT. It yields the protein CASSPPGQEDTQYF.

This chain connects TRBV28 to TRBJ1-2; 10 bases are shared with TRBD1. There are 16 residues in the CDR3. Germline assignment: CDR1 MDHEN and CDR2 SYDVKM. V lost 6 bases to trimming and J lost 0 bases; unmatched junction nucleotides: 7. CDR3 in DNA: TGTGCCAGCAGCTCCGGGACAGGGGCGTCTAACTATGGCTACACCTTC. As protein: CASSSGTGASNYGYTF.